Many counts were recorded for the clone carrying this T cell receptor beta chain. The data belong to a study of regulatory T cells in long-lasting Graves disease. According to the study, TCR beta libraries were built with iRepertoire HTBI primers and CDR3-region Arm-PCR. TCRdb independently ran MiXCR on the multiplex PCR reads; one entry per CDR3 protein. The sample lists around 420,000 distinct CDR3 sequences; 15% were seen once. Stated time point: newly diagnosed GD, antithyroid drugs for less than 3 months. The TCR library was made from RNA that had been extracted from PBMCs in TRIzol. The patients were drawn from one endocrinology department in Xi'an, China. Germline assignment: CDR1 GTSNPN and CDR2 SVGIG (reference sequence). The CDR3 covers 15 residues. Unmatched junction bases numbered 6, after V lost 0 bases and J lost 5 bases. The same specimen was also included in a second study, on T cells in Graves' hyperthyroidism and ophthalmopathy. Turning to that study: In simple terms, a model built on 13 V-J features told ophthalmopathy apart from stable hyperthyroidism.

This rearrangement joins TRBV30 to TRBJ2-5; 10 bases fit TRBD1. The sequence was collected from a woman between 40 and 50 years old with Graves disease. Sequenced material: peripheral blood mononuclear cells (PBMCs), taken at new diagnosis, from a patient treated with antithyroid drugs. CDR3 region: CAWSVFGTGVETQYF. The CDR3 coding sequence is TGTGCCTGGAGTGTATTCGGGACAGGGGTCGAGACCCAGTACTTC. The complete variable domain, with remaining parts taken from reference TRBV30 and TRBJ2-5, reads SQTIHQWPATLVQPVGSPLSLECTVEGTSNPNLYWYRQAAGRGLQLLFYSVGIGQISSEVPQNLSASRPQDRQFILSSKKLLLSDSGFYLCAWSVFGTGVETQYFGPGTRLLVL.